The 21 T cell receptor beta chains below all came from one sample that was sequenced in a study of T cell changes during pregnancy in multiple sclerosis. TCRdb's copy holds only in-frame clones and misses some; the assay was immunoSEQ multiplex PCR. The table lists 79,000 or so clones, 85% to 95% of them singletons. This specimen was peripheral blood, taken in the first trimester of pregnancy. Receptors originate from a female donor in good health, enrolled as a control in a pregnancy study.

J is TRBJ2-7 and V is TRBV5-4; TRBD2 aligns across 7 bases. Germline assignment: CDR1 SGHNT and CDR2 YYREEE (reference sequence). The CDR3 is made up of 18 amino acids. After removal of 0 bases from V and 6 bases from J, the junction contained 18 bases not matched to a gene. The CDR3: CASSLAQGWAGLEAEQYF. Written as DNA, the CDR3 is TGTGCCAGCAGCTTGGCCCAAGGTTGGGCAGGACTAGAGGCCGAGCAGTACTTC.

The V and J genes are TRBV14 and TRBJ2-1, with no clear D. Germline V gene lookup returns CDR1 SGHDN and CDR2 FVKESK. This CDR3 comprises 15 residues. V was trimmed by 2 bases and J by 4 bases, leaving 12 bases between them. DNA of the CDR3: TGTGCCAGCAGCCAAATCGGCAGGCCATACAATGAGCAGTTCTTC. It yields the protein CASSQIGRPYNEQFF.

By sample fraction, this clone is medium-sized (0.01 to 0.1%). This CDR3 is CASSHLGGQMNTEAFF. Here the CDR3 DNA reads TGTGCCAGCAGCCACCTGGGGGGGCAGATGAACACTGAAGCTTTCTTT. The chain is built from TRBV7-6 and TRBJ1-1; maybe TRBD1 (6 bases). There are 16 residues in the CDR3. V lost 5 bases, J lost 0 bases, and 16 bases lay in between. CDR1 is SGHVS and CDR2 is FNYEAQ in the germline V gene.

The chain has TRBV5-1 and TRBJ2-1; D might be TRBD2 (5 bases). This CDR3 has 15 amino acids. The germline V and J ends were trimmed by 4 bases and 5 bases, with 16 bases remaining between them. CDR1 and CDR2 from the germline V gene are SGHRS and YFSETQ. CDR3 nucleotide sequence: TGCGCCAGCAGCCCGACTGGCGAGAGGGACAATGAGCAGTTCTTC. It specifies CASSPTGERDNEQFF.

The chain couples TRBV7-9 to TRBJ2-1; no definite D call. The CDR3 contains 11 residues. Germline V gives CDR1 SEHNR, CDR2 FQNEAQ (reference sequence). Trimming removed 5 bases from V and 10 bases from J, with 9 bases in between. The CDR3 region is CASSIQKEQFF. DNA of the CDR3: TGTGCCAGCAGCATCCAAAAAGAGCAGTTCTTC.

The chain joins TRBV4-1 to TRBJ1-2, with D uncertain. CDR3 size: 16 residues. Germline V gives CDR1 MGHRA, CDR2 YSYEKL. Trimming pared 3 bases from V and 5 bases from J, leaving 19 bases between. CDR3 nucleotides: TGCGCCAGCAGCCACCCGGGAACTCGACCCAAATATGGCTACACCTTC. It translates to CASSHPGTRPKYGYTF.

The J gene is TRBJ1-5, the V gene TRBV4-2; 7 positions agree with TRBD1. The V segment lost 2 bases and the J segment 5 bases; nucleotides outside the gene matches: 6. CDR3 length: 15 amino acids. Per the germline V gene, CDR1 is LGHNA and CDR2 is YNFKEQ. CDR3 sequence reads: CASSQSTGQDQPQHF. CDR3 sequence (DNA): TGTGCCAGCAGCCAATCGACAGGGCAAGATCAGCCCCAGCATTTT.

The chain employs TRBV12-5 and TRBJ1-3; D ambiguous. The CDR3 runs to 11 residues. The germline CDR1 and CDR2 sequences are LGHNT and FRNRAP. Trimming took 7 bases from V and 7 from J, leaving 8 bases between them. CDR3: CASEAGNTIYF. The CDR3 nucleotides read TGTGCTAGTGAAGCCGGGAACACCATATATTTT.

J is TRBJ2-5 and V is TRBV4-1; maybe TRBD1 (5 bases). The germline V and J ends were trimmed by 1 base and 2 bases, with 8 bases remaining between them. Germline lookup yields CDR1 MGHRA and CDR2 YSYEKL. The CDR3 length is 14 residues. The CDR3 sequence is CASSQGAGQETQYF. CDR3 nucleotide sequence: TGCGCCAGCAGCCAAGGGGCAGGGCAAGAGACCCAGTACTTC.

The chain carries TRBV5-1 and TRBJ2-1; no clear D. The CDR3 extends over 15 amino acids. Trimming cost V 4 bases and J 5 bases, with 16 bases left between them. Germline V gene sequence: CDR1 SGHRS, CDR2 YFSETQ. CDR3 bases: TGCGCCAGCAGCCCCTCCCGAGCCATTAACAATGAGCAGTTCTTC. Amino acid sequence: CASSPSRAINNEQFF. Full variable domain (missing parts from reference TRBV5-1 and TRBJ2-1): KAGVTQTPRYLIKTRGQQVTLSCSPISGHRSVSWYQQTPGQGLQFLFEYFSETQRNKGNFPGRFSGRQFSNSRSEMNVSTLELGDSALYLCASSPSRAINNEQFFGPGTRLTVL.

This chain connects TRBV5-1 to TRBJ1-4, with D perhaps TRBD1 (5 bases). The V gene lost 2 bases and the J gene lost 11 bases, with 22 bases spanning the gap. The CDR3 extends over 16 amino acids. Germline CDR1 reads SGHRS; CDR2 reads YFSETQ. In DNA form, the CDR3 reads TGCGCCAGCAGCTTTTCCACGCCCGGGGGAAATGGGAAACTGTTTTTT. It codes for CASSFSTPGGNGKLFF.

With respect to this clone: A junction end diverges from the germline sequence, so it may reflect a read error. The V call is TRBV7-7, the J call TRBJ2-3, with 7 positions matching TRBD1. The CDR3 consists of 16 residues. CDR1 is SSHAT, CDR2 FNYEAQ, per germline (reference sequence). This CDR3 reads CASSLGRQGPTDTQYF. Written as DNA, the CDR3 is TGTGCTAGCAGCTTAGGTCGACAGGGCCCCACAGATACGCAGTATTTT.

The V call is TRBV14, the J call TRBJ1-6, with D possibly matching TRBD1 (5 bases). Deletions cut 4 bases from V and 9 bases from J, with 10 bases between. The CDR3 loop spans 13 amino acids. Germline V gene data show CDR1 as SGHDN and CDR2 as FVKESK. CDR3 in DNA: TGTGCCAGCAGCCCTGGCGGGGCTTCACCCCTCCACTTT. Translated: CASSPGGASPLHF.

CDR3 residues: CASSYSWAGINYEQYF. CDR3 DNA: TGTGCCAGCAGTTACTCTTGGGCAGGGATTAACTACGAGCAGTACTTC. The V and J genes are TRBV6-6 and TRBJ2-7; possible D gene TRBD1, 5 bases. The CDR3 has 16 residues. Trimming pared 0 bases from V and 3 bases from J, leaving 15 bases between. From germline, CDR1 is MNHNY and CDR2 SVGAGI (reference sequence).

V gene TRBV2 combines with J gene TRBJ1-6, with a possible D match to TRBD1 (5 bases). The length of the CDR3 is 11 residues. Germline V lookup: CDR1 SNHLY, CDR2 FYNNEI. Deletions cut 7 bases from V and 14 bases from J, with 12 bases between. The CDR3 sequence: CASTNRPALHF. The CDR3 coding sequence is TGTGCCAGCACAAACAGGCCCGCCCTCCACTTT.

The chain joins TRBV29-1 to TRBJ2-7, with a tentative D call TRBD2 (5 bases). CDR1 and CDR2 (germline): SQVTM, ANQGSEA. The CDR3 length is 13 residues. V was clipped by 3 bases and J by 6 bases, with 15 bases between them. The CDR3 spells CSVDGVGSSEQYF. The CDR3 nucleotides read TGCAGCGTTGACGGGGTGGGGTCTAGCGAGCAGTACTTC.

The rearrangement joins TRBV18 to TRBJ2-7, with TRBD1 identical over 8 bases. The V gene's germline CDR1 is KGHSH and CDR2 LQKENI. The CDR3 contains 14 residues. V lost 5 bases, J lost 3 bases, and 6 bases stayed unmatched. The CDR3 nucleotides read TGTGCCAGCTCAGAGGGACAGGTGAGCTACGAGCAGTACTTC. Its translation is CASSEGQVSYEQYF.

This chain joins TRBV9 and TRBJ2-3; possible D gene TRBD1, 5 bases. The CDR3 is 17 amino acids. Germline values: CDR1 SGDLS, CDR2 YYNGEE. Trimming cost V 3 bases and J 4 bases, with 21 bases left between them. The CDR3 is CASSDPAWAQAADTQYF. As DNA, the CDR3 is TGTGCCAGCAGCGACCCCGCTTGGGCACAGGCAGCAGATACGCAGTATTTT.

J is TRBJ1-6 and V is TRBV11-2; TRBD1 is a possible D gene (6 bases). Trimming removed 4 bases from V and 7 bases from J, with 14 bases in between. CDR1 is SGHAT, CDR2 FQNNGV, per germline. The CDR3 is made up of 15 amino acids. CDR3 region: CASSSGGAGNSPLHF. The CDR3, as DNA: TGTGCCAGCAGCTCCGGGGGGGCTGGGAATTCACCCCTCCACTTT. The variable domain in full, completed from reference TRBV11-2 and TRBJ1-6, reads EAGVAQSPRYKIIEKRQSVAFWCNPISGHATLYWYQQILGQGPKLLIQFQNNGVVDDSQLPKDRFSAERLKGVDSTLKIQPAKLEDSAVYLCASSSGGAGNSPLHFGNGTRLTVT.

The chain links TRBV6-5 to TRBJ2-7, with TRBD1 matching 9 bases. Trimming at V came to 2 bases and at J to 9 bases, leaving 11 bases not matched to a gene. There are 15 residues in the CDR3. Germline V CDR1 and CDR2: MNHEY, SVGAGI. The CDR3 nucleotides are TGTGCCAGCAGTTACCCCCGCTACAGGGGGCGAAGGCAGTACTTC. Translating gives CASSYPRYRGRRQYF.

CDR3 sequence (DNA): TGTGCCAGCGGGTTGGGACAGGAGACCCAGTACTTC. Translation gives CASGLGQETQYF. The V call is TRBV7-9, the J call TRBJ2-5; 7 bases line up with TRBD1. Germline V CDR1 and CDR2: SEHNR, FQNEAQ (reference sequence). The CDR3 loop spans 12 amino acids. V trimming: 8 bases; J trimming: 5 bases; junction bases outside the gene matches: 5.